The TCR beta chain under discussion was sequenced for a study of cytomegalovirus exposure and HLA in healthy donors. Germline V CDR1 and CDR2: SGHDT, YYEEEE. CDR3 length equals 15 residues. V lost 4 bases to trimming and J lost 7 bases, with 18 bases between them. Primers included in the PCR were 60 Vbeta and 13 Jbeta primers. Sequencing was performed with immunoSEQ multiplex PCR; in TCRdb, only in-frame clones are kept and a portion is missing. The data hold 95,000 to 100,000 clones, with about 80% observed a single time. The genes are TRBV5-6 and TRBJ2-4, with a possible D match to TRBD2 (6 bases). The sequence derives from a man between 35 and 55 years old in good health and CMV-seronegative. Sequenced input: PBMCs. CDR3 DNA sequence: TGTGCCAGCAGCCGGGATTCTCCGGGAGCGAACATTCAGTACTTC. Residues: CASSRDSPGANIQYF. Combining the CDR3 with reference TRBV5-6 and TRBJ2-4 gives the whole variable domain DAGVTQSPTHLIKTRGQQVTLRCSPKSGHDTVSWYQQALGQGPQFIFQYYEEEERQRGNFPDRFSGHQFPNYSSELNVNALLLGDSALYLCASSRDSPGANIQYFGAGTRLSVL.